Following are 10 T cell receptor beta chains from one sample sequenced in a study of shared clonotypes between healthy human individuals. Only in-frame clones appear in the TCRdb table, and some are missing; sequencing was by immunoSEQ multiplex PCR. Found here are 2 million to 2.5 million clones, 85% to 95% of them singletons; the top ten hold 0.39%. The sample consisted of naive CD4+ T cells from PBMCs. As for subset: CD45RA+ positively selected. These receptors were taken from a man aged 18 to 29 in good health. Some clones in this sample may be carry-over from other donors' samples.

CDR3 bases: TGTGCCAGCAGTCCCGGGAGACTCCCGGGGGAGACCCAGTACTTC. Amino acid sequence: CASSPGRLPGETQYF. The rearrangement joins TRBV6-5 to TRBJ2-5; maybe TRBD2 (6 bases). Germline CDR1 reads MNHEY; CDR2 reads SVGAGI. This CDR3 spans 15 amino acids. V dropped 5 bases and J dropped 5 bases, with 18 bases sitting between them.

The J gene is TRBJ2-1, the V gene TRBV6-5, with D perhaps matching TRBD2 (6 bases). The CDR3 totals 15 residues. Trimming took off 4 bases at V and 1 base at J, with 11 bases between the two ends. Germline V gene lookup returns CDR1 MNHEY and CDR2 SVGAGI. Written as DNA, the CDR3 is TGTGCCAGCAGTTTGCAGCGGGCTTCCTACAATGAGCAGTTCTTC. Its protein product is CASSLQRASYNEQFF.

CDR3 protein: CASPWDSSYEQYF. Written as DNA, the CDR3 is TGCGCCAGCCCCTGGGACTCTTCCTACGAGCAGTACTTC. This chain joins TRBV23-1 and TRBJ2-7; D is possibly TRBD2 (6 bases). TRBV23-1 is labeled an ORF, and its function is uncertain. Between the trimmed V and J ends, which lost 8 bases and 1 base, there was a span of 12 bases. CDR3 size: 13 residues.

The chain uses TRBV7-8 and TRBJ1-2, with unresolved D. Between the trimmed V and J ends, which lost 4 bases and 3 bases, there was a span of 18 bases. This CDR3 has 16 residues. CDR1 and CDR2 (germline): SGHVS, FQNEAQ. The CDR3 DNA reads TGTGCCAGCAGCTCAACGACATATCGGAGGGACTATGGCTACACCTTC. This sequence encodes CASSSTTYRRDYGYTF. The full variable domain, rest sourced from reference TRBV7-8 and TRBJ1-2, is GAGVSQSPRYKVAKRGQDVALRCDPISGHVSLFWYQQALGQGPEFLTYFQNEAQLDKSGLPSDRFFAERPEGSVSTLKIQRTQQEDSAVYLCASSSTTYRRDYGYTFGSGTRLTVV.

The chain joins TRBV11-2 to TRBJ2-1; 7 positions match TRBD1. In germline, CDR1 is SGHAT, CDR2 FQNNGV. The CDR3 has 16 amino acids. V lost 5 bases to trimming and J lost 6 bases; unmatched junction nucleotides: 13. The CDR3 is CASSQGEGIGGNEQFF. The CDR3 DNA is TGTGCCAGCAGCCAGGGGGAAGGGATTGGCGGCAATGAGCAGTTCTTC.

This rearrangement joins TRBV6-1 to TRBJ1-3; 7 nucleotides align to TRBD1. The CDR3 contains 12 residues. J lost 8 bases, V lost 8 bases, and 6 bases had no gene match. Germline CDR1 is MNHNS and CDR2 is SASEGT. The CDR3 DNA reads TGTGCCAGCGGCCTACAGGGGTACACCATATATTTT. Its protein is CASGLQGYTIYF.

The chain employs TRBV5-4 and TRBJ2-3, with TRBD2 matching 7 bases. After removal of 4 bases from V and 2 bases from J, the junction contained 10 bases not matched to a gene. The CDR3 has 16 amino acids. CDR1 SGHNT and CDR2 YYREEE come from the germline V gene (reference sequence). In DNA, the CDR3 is TGTGCCAGCAGCCGATCGGTGGGAGGGTCCACAGATACGCAGTATTTT. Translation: CASSRSVGGSTDTQYF.

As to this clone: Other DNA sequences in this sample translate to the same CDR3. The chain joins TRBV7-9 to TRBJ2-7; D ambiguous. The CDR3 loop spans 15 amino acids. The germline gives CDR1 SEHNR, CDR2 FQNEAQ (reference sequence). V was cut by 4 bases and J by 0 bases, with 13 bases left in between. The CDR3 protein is CASSSRTESSYEQYF. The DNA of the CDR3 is TGTGCCAGCAGCTCCAGGACGGAGAGCTCCTACGAGCAGTACTTC.

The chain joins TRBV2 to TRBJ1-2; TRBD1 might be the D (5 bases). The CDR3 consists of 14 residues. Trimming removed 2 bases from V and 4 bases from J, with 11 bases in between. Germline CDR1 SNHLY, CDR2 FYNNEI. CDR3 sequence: CASSELRGGYGYTF. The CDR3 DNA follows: TGTGCCAGCAGTGAACTTCGGGGGGGCTATGGCTACACCTTC.

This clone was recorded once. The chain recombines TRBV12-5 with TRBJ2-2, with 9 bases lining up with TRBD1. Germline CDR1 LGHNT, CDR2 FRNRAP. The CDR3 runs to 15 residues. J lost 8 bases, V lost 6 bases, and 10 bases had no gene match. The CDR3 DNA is TGTGCTAGTGGCAAGGGACAGGGTATAGCAGGGGAGCTGTTTTTT. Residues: CASGKGQGIAGELFF.